This record covers a single T cell receptor (beta chain). No antigen is known for it. These data originate in a study of long-term antiretroviral therapy in people with HIV. General study points: The ART regimens used between the mid-2000s and the late 2010s may be less effective than current ones.

This CDR3 contains 15 residues. Germline CDR1 reads SEHNR; CDR2 reads FQNEAQ (reference sequence). The J segment lost 5 bases and the V segment lost 5 bases, leaving 10 bases of the junction unmatched. Amounts of 1-10 million cryopreserved PBMC were held in the samples before DNA extraction. At the survey level, the v3.0 immunoSEQ assay was run. Profiled with immunoSEQ multiplex PCR; TCRdb holds only in-frame clones, not every one. This table holds about 21,000 clones, about 87% found once. The sequence was obtained from a man aged 18 to 29 with HIV. This specimen was unsorted PBMCs, taken 2.1 years after starting antiretroviral therapy. The chain joins TRBV7-9 to TRBJ2-7, with 9 bases fitting TRBD2. This CDR3 reads CASSQTGTSLHEQYF. As DNA, the CDR3 is TGTGCCAGCAGCCAGACCGGGACTAGCCTCCACGAGCAGTACTTC.